This T cell receptor (beta chain) was documented in a study of monozygotic twins with inflammatory bowel disease. The CDR3 has 15 residues. Total RNA was isolated from whole blood without T cell sorting. Comment on this clonotype: Its antigen is currently unknown.

General study results and limits: Limited power may explain why concordant and discordant twins showed no difference in repertoire similarity. Healthy co-twins, by inverse Simpson, had higher TCRbeta diversity than their siblings with IBD.

Researchers put TCRalpha and TCRbeta cDNA through two nested PCRs lasting approximately 16 and 9 cycles. Reanalyzing the 5' RACE reads, TCRdb keeps one entry per CDR3 protein, without DNA. There are under 130,000 distinct CDR3 sequences in the sample, with roughly 1.8% held by the top ten. The chain recombines TRBV12-3 or TRBV12-4 with TRBJ1-5; the D call of TRBD1 rests on TCRdb alone, since no DNA is present to check it. The sample was blood. The source is a human donor with ulcerative colitis or Crohn's disease, or a healthy co-twin of an affected twin (not recorded which). The CDR3 sequence is CASSWDRGGNQPQHF.